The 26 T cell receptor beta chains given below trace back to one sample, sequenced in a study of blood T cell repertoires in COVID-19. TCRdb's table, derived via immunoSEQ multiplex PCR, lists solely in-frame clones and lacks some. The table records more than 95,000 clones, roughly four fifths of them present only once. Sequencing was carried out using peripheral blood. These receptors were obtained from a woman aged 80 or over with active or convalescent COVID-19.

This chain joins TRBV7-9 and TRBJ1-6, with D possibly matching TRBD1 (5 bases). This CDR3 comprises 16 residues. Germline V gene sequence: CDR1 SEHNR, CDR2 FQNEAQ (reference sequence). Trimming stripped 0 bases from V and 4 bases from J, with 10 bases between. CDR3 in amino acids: CASSLASGTYNSPLHF. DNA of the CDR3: TGTGCCAGCAGCTTAGCCTCCGGGACTTATAATTCACCCCTCCACTTT.

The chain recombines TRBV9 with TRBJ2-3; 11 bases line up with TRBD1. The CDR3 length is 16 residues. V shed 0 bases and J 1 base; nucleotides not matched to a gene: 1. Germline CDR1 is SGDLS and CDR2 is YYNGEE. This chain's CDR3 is CASSVGGQGGTDTQYF. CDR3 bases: TGTGCCAGCAGCGTAGGGGGACAGGGGGGCACAGATACGCAGTATTTT. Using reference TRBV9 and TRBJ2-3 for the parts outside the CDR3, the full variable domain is DSGVTQTPKHLITATGQRVTLRCSPRSGDLSVYWYQQSLDQGLQFLIQYYNGEERAKGNILERFSAQQFPDLHSELNLSSLELGDSALYFCASSVGGQGGTDTQYFGPGTRLTVL.

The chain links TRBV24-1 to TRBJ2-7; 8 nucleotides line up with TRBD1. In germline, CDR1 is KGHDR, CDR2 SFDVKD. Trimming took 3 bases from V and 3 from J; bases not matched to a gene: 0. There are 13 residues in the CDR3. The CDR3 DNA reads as TGTGCCACCAGTGATGACAGGGGCTACGAGCAGTACTTC. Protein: CATSDDRGYEQYF.

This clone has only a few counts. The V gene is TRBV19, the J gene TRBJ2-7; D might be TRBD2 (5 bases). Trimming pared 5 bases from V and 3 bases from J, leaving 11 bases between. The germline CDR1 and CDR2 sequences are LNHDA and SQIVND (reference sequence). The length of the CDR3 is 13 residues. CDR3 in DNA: TGTGCCAGTAGTCGGACGGGATACTACGAGCAGTACTTC. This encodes CASSRTGYYEQYF.

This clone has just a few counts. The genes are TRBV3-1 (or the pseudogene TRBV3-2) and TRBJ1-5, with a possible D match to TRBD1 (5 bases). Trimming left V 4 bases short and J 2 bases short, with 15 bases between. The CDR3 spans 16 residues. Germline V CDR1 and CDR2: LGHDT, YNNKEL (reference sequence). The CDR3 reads CASSLGRGGGNQPQHF. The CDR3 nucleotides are TGTGCCAGCAGCCTTGGCCGGGGAGGGGGCAATCAGCCCCAGCATTTT.

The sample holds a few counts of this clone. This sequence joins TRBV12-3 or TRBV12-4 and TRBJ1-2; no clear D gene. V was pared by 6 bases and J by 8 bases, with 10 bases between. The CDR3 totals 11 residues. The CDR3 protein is CASSLSYGYTF. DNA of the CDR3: TGTGCCAGCAGCCTTAGCTACGGCTACACCTTC.

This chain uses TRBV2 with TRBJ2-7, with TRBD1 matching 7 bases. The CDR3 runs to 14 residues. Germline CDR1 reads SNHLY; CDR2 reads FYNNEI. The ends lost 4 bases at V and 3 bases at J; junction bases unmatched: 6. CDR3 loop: CASSVRQGLYEQYF. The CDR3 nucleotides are TGTGCCAGCAGTGTTAGACAGGGCCTCTACGAGCAGTACTTC. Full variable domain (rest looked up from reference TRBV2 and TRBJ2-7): EPEVTQTPSHQVTQMGQEVILRCVPISNHLYFYWYRQILGQKVEFLVSFYNNEISEKSEIFDDQFSVERPDGSNFTLKIRSTKLEDSAMYFCASSVRQGLYEQYFGPGTRLTVT.

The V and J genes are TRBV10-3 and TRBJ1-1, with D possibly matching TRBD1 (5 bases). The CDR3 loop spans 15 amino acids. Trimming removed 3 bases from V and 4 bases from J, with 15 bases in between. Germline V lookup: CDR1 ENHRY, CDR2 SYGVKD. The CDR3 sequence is CAISDKDRGSTEAFF. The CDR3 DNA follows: TGTGCCATCAGTGATAAAGACCGGGGGAGCACTGAAGCTTTCTTT.

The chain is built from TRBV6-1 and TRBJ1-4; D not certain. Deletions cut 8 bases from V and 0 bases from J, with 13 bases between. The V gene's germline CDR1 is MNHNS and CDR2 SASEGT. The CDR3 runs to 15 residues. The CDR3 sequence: CASVETPTTNEKLFF. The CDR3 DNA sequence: TGTGCCAGCGTCGAGACACCTACAACTAATGAAAAACTGTTTTTT.

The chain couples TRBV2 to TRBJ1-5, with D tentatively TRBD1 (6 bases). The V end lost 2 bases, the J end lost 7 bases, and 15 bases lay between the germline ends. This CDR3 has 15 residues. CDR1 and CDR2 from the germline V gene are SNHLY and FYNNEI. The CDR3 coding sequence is TGTGCCAGCAGTGAAAACGGGGGGGCCGGGCAGCCCCAGCATTTT. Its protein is CASSENGGAGQPQHF.

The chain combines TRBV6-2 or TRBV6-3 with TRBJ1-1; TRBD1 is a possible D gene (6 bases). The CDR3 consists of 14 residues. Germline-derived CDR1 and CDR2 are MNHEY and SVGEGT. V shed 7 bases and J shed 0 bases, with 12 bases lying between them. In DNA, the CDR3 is TGTGCCAGCACCCCGGGACAAATGAACACTGAAGCTTTCTTT. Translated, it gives CASTPGQMNTEAFF.

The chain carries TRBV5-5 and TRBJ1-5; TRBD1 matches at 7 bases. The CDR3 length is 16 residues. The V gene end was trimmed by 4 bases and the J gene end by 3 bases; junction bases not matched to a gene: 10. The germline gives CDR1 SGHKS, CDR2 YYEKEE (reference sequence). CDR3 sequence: CASSHSNDRANQPQHF. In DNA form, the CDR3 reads TGTGCCAGCAGCCATAGTAACGACAGGGCCAATCAGCCCCAGCATTTT. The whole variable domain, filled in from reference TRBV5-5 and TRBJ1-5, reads DAGVTQSPTHLIKTRGQQVTLRCSPISGHKSVSWYQQVLGQGPQFIFQYYEKEERGRGNFPDRFSARQFPNYSSELNVNALLLGDSALYLCASSHSNDRANQPQHFGDGTRLSIL.

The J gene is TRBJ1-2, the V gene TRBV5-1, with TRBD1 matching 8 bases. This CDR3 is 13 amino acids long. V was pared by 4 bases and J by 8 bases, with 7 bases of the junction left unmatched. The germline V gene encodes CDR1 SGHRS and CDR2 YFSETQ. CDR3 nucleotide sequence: TGCGCCAGCAGCGATTGGACAGGGCTGGGCTACACCTTC. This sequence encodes CASSDWTGLGYTF.

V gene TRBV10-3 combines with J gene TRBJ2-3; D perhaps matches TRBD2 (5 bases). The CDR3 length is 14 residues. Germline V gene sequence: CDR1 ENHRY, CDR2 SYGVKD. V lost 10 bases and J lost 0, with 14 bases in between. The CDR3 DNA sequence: TGTGCCACCCGGTCGGGATCTAGCACAGATACGCAGTATTTT. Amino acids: CATRSGSSTDTQYF.

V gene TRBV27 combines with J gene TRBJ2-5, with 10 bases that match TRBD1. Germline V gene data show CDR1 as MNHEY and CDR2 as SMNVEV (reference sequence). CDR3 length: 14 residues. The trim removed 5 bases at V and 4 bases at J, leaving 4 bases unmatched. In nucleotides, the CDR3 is TGTGCCAGCAGTGATTGGACAGGGGGAGAGACCCAGTACTTC. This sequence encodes CASSDWTGGETQYF.

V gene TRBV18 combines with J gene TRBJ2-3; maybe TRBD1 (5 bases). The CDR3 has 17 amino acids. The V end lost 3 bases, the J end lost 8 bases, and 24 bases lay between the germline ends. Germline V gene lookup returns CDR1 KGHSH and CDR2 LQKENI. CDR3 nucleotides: TGTGCCAGCTCACCTTTTTGGTCCTATATTCCGCAGGGTACGCAGTATTTT. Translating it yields CASSPFWSYIPQGTQYF.

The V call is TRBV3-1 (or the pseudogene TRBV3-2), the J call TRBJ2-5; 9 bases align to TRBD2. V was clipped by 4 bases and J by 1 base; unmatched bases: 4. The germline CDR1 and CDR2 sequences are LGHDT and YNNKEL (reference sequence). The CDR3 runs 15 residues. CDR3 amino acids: CASSPQRGVQETQYF. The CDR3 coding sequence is TGTGCCAGCAGCCCCCAGCGGGGGGTCCAAGAGACCCAGTACTTC.

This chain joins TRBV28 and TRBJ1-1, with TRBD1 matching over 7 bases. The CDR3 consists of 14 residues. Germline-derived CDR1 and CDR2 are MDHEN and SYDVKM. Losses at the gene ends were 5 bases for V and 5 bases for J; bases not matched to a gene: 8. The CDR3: CASSPPNRGTEAFF. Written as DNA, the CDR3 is TGTGCCAGCAGTCCCCCAAACAGGGGTACTGAAGCTTTCTTT.

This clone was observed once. DNA for the CDR3: TGTGCCAGCAGTCAGCTCGGACTAGCGGGGGGGCCAGGCCAAGAGACCCAGTACTTC. This encodes CASSQLGLAGGPGQETQYF. The chain has TRBV28 and TRBJ2-5; 15 bases align to TRBD2. The CDR3 spans 19 residues. Germline CDR1 and CDR2: MDHEN and SYDVKM. Germline trimming cut 5 bases from V and 1 base from J; bases unmatched to any gene: 11.

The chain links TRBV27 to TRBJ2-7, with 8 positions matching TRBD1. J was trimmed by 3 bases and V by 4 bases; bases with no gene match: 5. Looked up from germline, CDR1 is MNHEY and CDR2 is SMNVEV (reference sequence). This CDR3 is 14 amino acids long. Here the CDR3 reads CASSSRQGYYEQYF. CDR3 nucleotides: TGTGCCAGCAGTTCCCGACAGGGGTACTACGAGCAGTACTTC.

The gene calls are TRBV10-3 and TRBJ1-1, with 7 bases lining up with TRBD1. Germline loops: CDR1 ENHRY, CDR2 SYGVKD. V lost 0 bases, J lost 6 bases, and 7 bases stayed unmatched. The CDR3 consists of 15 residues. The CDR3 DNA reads TGTGCCATCAGTGAGTCGATGGCCACAGGGGCTGAAGCTTTCTTT. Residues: CAISESMATGAEAFF.

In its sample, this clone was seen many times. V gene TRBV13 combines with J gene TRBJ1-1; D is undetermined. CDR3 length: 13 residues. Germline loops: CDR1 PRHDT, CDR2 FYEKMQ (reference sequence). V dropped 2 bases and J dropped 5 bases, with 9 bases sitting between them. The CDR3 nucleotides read TGTGCCAGCAGCTTAAGCGTAAAGACTGAAGCTTTCTTT. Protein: CASSLSVKTEAFF.

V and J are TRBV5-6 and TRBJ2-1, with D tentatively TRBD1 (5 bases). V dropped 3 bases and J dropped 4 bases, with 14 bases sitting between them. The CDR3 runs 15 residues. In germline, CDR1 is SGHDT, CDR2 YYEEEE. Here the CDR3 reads CASSSTGGWYNEQFF. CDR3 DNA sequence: TGTGCCAGCAGCTCCACAGGCGGCTGGTACAATGAGCAGTTCTTC. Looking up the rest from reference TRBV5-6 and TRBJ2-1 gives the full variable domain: DAGVTQSPTHLIKTRGQQVTLRCSPKSGHDTVSWYQQALGQGPQFIFQYYEEEERQRGNFPDRFSGHQFPNYSSELNVNALLLGDSALYLCASSSTGGWYNEQFFGPGTRLTVL.

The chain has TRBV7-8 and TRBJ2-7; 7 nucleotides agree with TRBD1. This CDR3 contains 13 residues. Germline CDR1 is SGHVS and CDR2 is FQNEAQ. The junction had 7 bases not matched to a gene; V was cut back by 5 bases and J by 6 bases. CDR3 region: CASSPPTGFEQYF. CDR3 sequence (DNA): TGTGCCAGCAGCCCCCCGACAGGGTTCGAGCAGTACTTC.

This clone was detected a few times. The CDR3 loop reads CAQTTQNIQYF. The CDR3 bases are TGTGCTCAAACGACTCAAAACATTCAGTACTTC. The rearrangement uses TRBV30 and TRBJ2-4; D is unresolved. The CDR3 spans 11 residues. Germline V gene sequence: CDR1 GTSNPN, CDR2 SVGIG (reference sequence).

CDR3 protein: CASRDRDREIQPQHF. For the CDR3, the DNA is TGTGCCAGTAGAGATAGGGACAGGGAAATTCAGCCCCAGCATTTT. This chain connects TRBV19 to TRBJ1-5; 9 positions agree with TRBD1. The CDR3 is 15 amino acids. With 6 bases clipped from V and 6 bases from J, the junction kept 9 bases outside the gene matches. Germline V gene sequence: CDR1 LNHDA, CDR2 SQIVND (reference sequence).